The 22 T cell receptor beta chains reported below all come from one sample, sequenced in a study of blood T cell repertoires in COVID-19. Clones were read by immunoSEQ multiplex PCR, and TCRdb kept only the in-frame ones, dropping some. The sample yields some 300,000 clones, about nine tenths seen once. Sequenced: PBMCs or T cells enriched from blood (not recorded which). Every receptor here comes from a man under 40 who had recovered from COVID-19.

This chain uses TRBV20-1 with TRBJ1-1, with a tentative D call TRBD1 (5 bases). V lost 5 bases and J 4 bases, leaving 8 bases between the germline ends. This CDR3 is built from 11 residues. Germline V gene sequence: CDR1 DFQATT, CDR2 SNEGSKA (reference sequence). CDR3 DNA: TGCAGTGCTCCAAGGGGCACTGAAGCTTTCTTT. This gives the protein CSAPRGTEAFF.

The V gene is TRBV18, the J gene TRBJ1-1, with D perhaps matching TRBD1 (5 bases). The CDR3 runs to 13 residues. Germline V gene lookup returns CDR1 KGHSH and CDR2 LQKENI. The V gene lost 4 bases and the J gene lost 3 bases, with 9 bases spanning the gap. The CDR3 DNA is TGTGCCAGCTCACGGAGCAGGGACACTGAAGCTTTCTTT. Translating it yields CASSRSRDTEAFF.

The chain couples TRBV19 to TRBJ1-3; D is unresolved. The germline V gene has CDR1 LNHDA and CDR2 SQIVND (reference sequence). CDR3 length: 17 residues. V lost 3 bases to trimming and J lost 4 bases, with 19 bases between them. CDR3 DNA sequence: TGTGCCAGTAGTATTGTAACAGCCAACTTCTTAGGAAACACCATATATTTT. It yields the protein CASSIVTANFLGNTIYF.

The V call is TRBV11-2, the J call TRBJ1-2; TRBD1 might be the D (5 bases). V was trimmed by 5 bases and J by 5 bases, leaving 18 bases between them. The CDR3 length is 15 residues. The germline V gene encodes CDR1 SGHAT and CDR2 FQNNGV. The CDR3 DNA is TGTGCCAGCAGCCCGGAGATCGGGGGACCGTATGGCTACACCTTC. It codes for CASSPEIGGPYGYTF.

The rearrangement joins TRBV6-1 to TRBJ2-3, with no clear D. Germline V gives CDR1 MNHNS, CDR2 SASEGT. The CDR3 is 14 amino acids. V lost 1 base and J lost 0, with 5 bases in between. The CDR3 bases are TGTGCCAGCAGTGAAGGAGTCAGCACAGATACGCAGTATTTT. Protein: CASSEGVSTDTQYF.

Written as DNA, the CDR3 is TGCGCCAGCAGTCAATACGTGGACTTTCTGGGGGCCAACGTCCTGACTTTC. Translating gives CASSQYVDFLGANVLTF. The J gene is TRBJ2-6, the V gene TRBV23-1, with D perhaps matching TRBD2 (5 bases). TRBV23-1 is flagged as an ORF with uncertain function. The CDR3 is 17 residues long. Trimming cost V 1 base and J 4 bases, with 14 bases left between them.

The rearrangement uses TRBV21-1 and TRBJ1-4; the DNA was not compared with TRBD1, the D call given in the table. TRBV21-1 is noted as a pseudogene. The CDR3 has 15 amino acids. As DNA, the CDR3 is TGTGCCAGCAGCTCCAGGGGACAGGAAAATGAAAAACTGTTTTTT. Translation gives CASSSRGQENEKLFF.

The chain's CDR3 is CATSDALGGNYGYTF. In nucleotides, the CDR3 is TGTGCCACCAGTGATGCCCTCGGGGGTAACTATGGCTACACCTTC. This chain links TRBV24-1 with TRBJ1-2, with a weak D call TRBD1 (5 bases). Germline-derived CDR1 and CDR2 are KGHDR and SFDVKD. This CDR3 has 15 amino acids. With 3 bases removed from V and 1 base from J, the gap between germline ends came to 11 bases.

This chain connects TRBV5-1 to TRBJ2-3, with TRBD2 as a possible D gene (5 bases). Germline CDR1 is SGHRS and CDR2 is YFSETQ. The V and J ends lost 4 bases and 0 bases respectively, with 12 bases between them. This CDR3 contains 15 residues. CDR3 sequence reads: CASSPAADSTDTQYF. CDR3 bases: TGCGCCAGCAGCCCAGCAGCGGATAGCACAGATACGCAGTATTTT.

The genes are TRBV12-2 and TRBJ2-3; the D segment call TRBD1 is taken from the table without a DNA check. TRBV12-2 constitutes a pseudogene. CDR3 length: 12 amino acids. The CDR3 region has the DNA TGTGCAAGTCGCCGCAGGCAGGATACGCAGTATTTT. Protein product: CASRRRQDTQYF.

This clone was detected a few times. The sample has other DNA sequences that encode this CDR3 too. The chain links TRBV18 to TRBJ1-2; 7 nucleotides agree with TRBD1. Germline loops: CDR1 KGHSH, CDR2 LQKENI. V lost 3 bases to trimming and J lost 4 bases; unmatched junction nucleotides: 2. The length of the CDR3 is 13 residues. The CDR3 region has the DNA TGTGCCAGCTCACCGGACAGGAGCTATGGCTACACCTTC. It codes for CASSPDRSYGYTF.

This clone showed up just once. The chain has TRBV18 and TRBJ1-6, with D unclear. The CDR3 is made up of 14 amino acids. From germline, CDR1 is KGHSH and CDR2 LQKENI. V lost 2 bases and J 4 bases, leaving 6 bases between the germline ends. The CDR3 protein is CASSPGQYNSPLHF. DNA for the CDR3: TGTGCCAGCTCACCAGGGCAGTATAATTCACCCCTCCACTTT. Based on the CDR3 plus reference TRBV18 and TRBJ1-6, the full variable domain is NAGVMQNPRHLVRRRGQEARLRCSPMKGHSHVYWYRQLPEEGLKFMVYLQKENIIDESGMPKERFSAEFPKEGPSILRIQQVVRGDSAAYFCASSPGQYNSPLHFGNGTRLTVT.

The V gene is TRBV4-1, the J gene TRBJ2-5; TRBD2 aligns across 12 bases. After removal of 1 base from V and 4 bases from J, the junction contained 1 base not matched to a gene. The CDR3 extends over 15 amino acids. Per germline, CDR1 MGHRA and CDR2 YSYEKL. As DNA, the CDR3 is TGCGCCAGCAGCCAAGTACTAGCGGGAGGAGAGACCCAGTACTTC. Its translation is CASSQVLAGGETQYF.

The chain recombines TRBV5-1 with TRBJ2-1, with a possible D match to TRBD2 (5 bases). The CDR3 length is 13 residues. CDR1 is SGHRS and CDR2 is YFSETQ in the germline V gene. V was cut by 0 bases and J by 9 bases, with 10 bases left in between. The CDR3 nucleotides are TGCGCCAGCAGCTTGGGTGGGAGTGGTGAGCAGTTCTTC. Amino acid sequence: CASSLGGSGEQFF.

The chain uses TRBV7-9 and TRBJ1-2; tentatively, D is TRBD1 (6 bases). CDR3 length equals 17 residues. V gave up 5 bases and J gave up 0 bases, with 19 bases separating them. Germline CDR1 reads SEHNR; CDR2 reads FQNEAQ (reference sequence). As DNA, the CDR3 is TGTGCCAGCAGCACCCGATTAGGGAGGGGGGCTAACTATGGCTACACCTTC. This encodes CASSTRLGRGANYGYTF.

This chain links TRBV5-6 with TRBJ1-5; 10 bases align to TRBD1. The CDR3 sequence is 16 residues long. Germline loops: CDR1 SGHDT, CDR2 YYEEEE. V shed 2 bases and J 5 bases; nucleotides not matched to a gene: 7. CDR3 coding DNA: TGTGCCAGCAGCTTATCGGGACAGGGGTACTATCAGCCCCAGCATTTT. Residues: CASSLSGQGYYQPQHF.

J is TRBJ1-1 and V is TRBV30; D not certain. Germline lookup yields CDR1 GTSNPN and CDR2 SVGIG (reference sequence). The CDR3 is 16 amino acids. The V end was cut by 0 bases, the J end by 6 bases, with 20 bases between. The CDR3 here is CAWSVRSFKRGAEAFF. In DNA, the CDR3 is TGTGCCTGGAGTGTACGGTCCTTCAAGCGGGGTGCTGAAGCTTTCTTT.

CDR3: CASSIPGLGNTGELFF. CDR3 sequence (DNA): TGTGCCAGTAGTATTCCGGGACTAGGTAACACCGGGGAGCTGTTTTTT. This chain connects TRBV19 to TRBJ2-2; 8 bases map to TRBD2. The V and J ends lost 3 bases and 2 bases, in that order; junction bases with no gene match: 5. Germline CDR1 and CDR2: LNHDA and SQIVND (reference sequence). The CDR3 spans 16 residues.

The chain uses TRBV2 and TRBJ2-1, with D possibly being TRBD2 (5 bases). This CDR3 contains 17 residues. V lost 3 bases, J lost 3 bases, and 18 bases lay in between. Germline V lookup: CDR1 SNHLY, CDR2 FYNNEI. In DNA, the CDR3 is TGTGCCAGCAGTGATAACTCGGAGGAGGTGGACTACAATGAGCAGTTCTTC. Amino acid sequence: CASSDNSEEVDYNEQFF.

The rearrangement uses TRBV6-6 and TRBJ2-1; possibly TRBD1 for D (6 bases). CDR3 length: 13 amino acids. Germline CDR1 and CDR2: MNHNY and SVGAGI (reference sequence). The germline V and J ends were trimmed by 3 bases and 10 bases, with 13 bases remaining between them. The CDR3 nucleotides read TGTGCCAGCAGTTATTCCCATGGGGGCGAGCAGTTCTTC. Protein product: CASSYSHGGEQFF.

V and J are TRBV11-3 and TRBJ2-7; no clear D. Germline-derived CDR1 and CDR2 are SGHNT and YENEEA. The CDR3 extends over 12 amino acids. V dropped 0 bases and J dropped 6 bases, with 6 bases sitting between them. The CDR3 loop reads CASSLDSSEQYF. CDR3 sequence (DNA): TGTGCCAGCAGCTTAGATTCCAGCGAGCAGTACTTC.

V usage is TRBV27 and J usage is TRBJ1-2; 10 bases align to TRBD1. CDR1 and CDR2 (germline): MNHEY, SMNVEV (reference sequence). Trimming at V came to 4 bases and at J to 4 bases, leaving 3 bases not matched to a gene. The CDR3 is made up of 14 amino acids. The CDR3 protein is CASSWGQGTYGYTF. CDR3 sequence (DNA): TGTGCCAGCAGTTGGGGACAGGGGACCTATGGCTACACCTTC.